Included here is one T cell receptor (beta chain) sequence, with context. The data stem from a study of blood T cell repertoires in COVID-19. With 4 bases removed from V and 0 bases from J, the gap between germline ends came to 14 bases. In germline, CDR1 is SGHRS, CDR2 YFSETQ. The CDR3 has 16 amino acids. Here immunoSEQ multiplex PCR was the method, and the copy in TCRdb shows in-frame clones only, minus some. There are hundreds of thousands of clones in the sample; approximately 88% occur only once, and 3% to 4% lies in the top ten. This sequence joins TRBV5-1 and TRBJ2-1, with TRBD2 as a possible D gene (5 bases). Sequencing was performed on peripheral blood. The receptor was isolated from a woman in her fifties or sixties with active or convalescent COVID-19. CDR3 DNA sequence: TGCGCCAGCAGCCCCTCGGGGTCCAGCTCCTACAATGAGCAGTTCTTC. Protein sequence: CASSPSGSSSYNEQFF.